The 28 T cell receptor beta chains below come from one sample, sequenced in a study of spatial heterogeneity in lung cancer. TCRdb re-called the 5' RACE reads with MiXCR, one entry per CDR3 protein. The sample consists of about 5,800 distinct CDR3 sequences, 10% to 15% of them appearing once. Time point given: sample taken at primary tumor resection. The specimen comprised normal lung tissue next to the tumor, sampled at surgery. All receptors derive from a female donor with early-stage non-small cell lung cancer.

The sample holds many counts of this clonotype. The V call is TRBV28, the J call TRBJ1-3; the D is unclear. V was cut by 8 bases and J by 5 bases, with 10 bases left in between. The CDR3 extends over 12 amino acids. Germline V CDR1 and CDR2: MDHEN, SYDVKM. The CDR3 coding sequence is TGTGCCAGCGGAGCATCGAGAAACACCATATATTTT. It translates to CASGASRNTIYF.

Worth noting for this clonotype: A much larger clonotype is one base distant, so this may be a read error. J is TRBJ2-5 and V is TRBV11-1, with a tentative D call TRBD2 (6 bases). The CDR3 is made up of 15 amino acids. Germline CDR1 SGHAT, CDR2 FQDESV (reference sequence). V was cut by 5 bases and J by 5 bases, with 18 bases left in between. In DNA form, the CDR3 reads TGTGCCAGCAGCATAGGCGGTAGCGGATCCGAGACCCAGTACTTC. Its translation: CASSIGGSGSETQYF.

The chain has TRBV14 and TRBJ1-2; the match to TRBD1 covers 9 bases. CDR1 and CDR2 from the germline V gene are SGHDN and FVKESK. This CDR3 has 13 amino acids. The V and J ends lost 5 bases and 4 bases, in that order; junction bases with no gene match: 2. The CDR3, as DNA: TGTGCCAGCAGCTACAGGGGGCTCTATGGCTACACCTTC. Encoded protein: CASSYRGLYGYTF. Full variable domain (remainder filled in from reference TRBV14 and TRBJ1-2): EAGVTQFPSHSVIEKGQTVTLRCDPISGHDNLYWYRRVMGKEIKFLLHFVKESKQDESGMPNNRFLAERTGGTYSTLKVQPAELEDSGVYFCASSYRGLYGYTFGSGTRLTVV.

The table lists this clonotype with a few counts. The chain is built from TRBV28 and TRBJ2-5; tentatively, D is TRBD1 or TRBD2 (6 bases each). The V gene lost 5 bases and the J gene lost 2 bases, with 12 bases spanning the gap. The CDR3 is 14 amino acids. Looked up from germline, CDR1 is MDHEN and CDR2 is SYDVKM. The CDR3 DNA is TGTGCCAGCAGTGGGGGGACAACTCAAGAGACCCAGTACTTC. It encodes CASSGGTTQETQYF.

This clonotype appeared many times. V usage is TRBV20-1 and J usage is TRBJ2-1, with D perhaps assigned TRBD1 or TRBD2 (5 bases each). Germline lookup yields CDR1 DFQATT and CDR2 SNEGSKA (reference sequence). This CDR3 comprises 14 residues. With 3 bases removed from V and 7 bases from J, the gap between germline ends came to 16 bases. The CDR3 region is CSASRVVGLNEQFF. The CDR3 DNA reads TGCAGTGCTAGCAGGGTGGTCGGACTGAATGAGCAGTTCTTC.

The chain joins TRBV5-8 to TRBJ2-3; TRBD1 aligns across 9 bases. Germline values: CDR1 SGHTS, CDR2 YDEGEE. This CDR3 comprises 17 residues. V lost 3 bases, J lost 0 bases, and 8 bases stayed unmatched. As DNA, the CDR3 is TGTGCCAGCAGCTCCGGACAGGGGATTACTAGCACAGATACGCAGTATTTT. Amino acid sequence: CASSSGQGITSTDTQYF.

This clonotype is medium-sized. The chain combines TRBV5-1 with TRBJ2-3; 7 nucleotides match TRBD1. Germline V lookup: CDR1 SGHRS, CDR2 YFSETQ. V lost 0 bases to trimming and J lost 2 bases; unmatched junction nucleotides: 6. The CDR3 is 16 residues long. The CDR3 spells CASSLVGTDNTDTQYF. For the CDR3, the DNA is TGCGCCAGCAGCTTGGTCGGGACAGATAACACAGATACGCAGTATTTT.

This clonotype is deemed medium-sized (0.01 to 0.1%). The chain links TRBV24-1 to TRBJ2-3, with TRBD2 identical over 8 bases. Losses at the gene ends were 4 bases for V and 1 base for J; bases not matched to a gene: 6. CDR1 and CDR2 (germline): KGHDR, SFDVKD. The CDR3 covers 16 residues. The CDR3 nucleotides are TGTGCCACCAGTGACCCAACTAGCGGAGGCACAGATACGCAGTATTTT. Translating gives CATSDPTSGGTDTQYF.

This clonotype has ten or more counts. The chain combines TRBV3-1 with TRBJ1-2; 7 bases match TRBD1. After removal of 5 bases from V and 8 bases from J, the junction contained 5 bases not matched to a gene. Germline CDR1 reads LGHDT; CDR2 reads YNNKEL (reference sequence). The CDR3 is 12 amino acids. CDR3 bases: TGTGCCAGCAGCATACACAGGGGAGGCTACACCTTC. Translation gives CASSIHRGGYTF.

This chain connects TRBV20-1 to TRBJ2-1; TRBD2 agrees at 11 bases. Germline CDR1 is DFQATT and CDR2 is SNEGSKA (reference sequence). Trimming took 4 bases from V and 5 from J; bases not matched to a gene: 7. This CDR3 contains 15 residues. CDR3 in DNA: TGCAGTGCTAAACTAGCGGGAGTTGGTAACAATGAGCAGTTCTTC. Protein product: CSAKLAGVGNNEQFF.

This clonotype was picked up many times. CDR3 coding DNA: TGTGCCATCAGTGAGCGAAGGGACGGAGAGCAGTTCTTC. Residues: CAISERRDGEQFF. J is TRBJ2-1 and V is TRBV10-3; D tentatively fits TRBD1 or TRBD2 (5 bases each). V was trimmed by 2 bases and J by 10 bases, leaving 12 bases between them. The CDR3 covers 13 residues. The germline V gene encodes CDR1 ENHRY and CDR2 SYGVKD.

This clonotype was observed many times. The genes are TRBV7-3 and TRBJ1-4, with D possibly being TRBD1 (6 bases). This CDR3 has 18 residues. V lost 5 bases and J lost 3, with 22 bases in between. Germline loops: CDR1 SGHTA, CDR2 FQGTGA. The chain's CDR3 is CASSPKKCQGRPNEKLFF. The CDR3 coding sequence is TGTGCCAGCAGCCCTAAGAAGTGTCAGGGGAGACCTAATGAAAAACTGTTTTTT. The full variable domain, rest sourced from reference TRBV7-3 and TRBJ1-4, is GAGVSQTPSNKVTEKGKYVELRCDPISGHTALYWYRQSLGQGPEFLIYFQGTGAADDSGLPNDRFFAVRPEGSVSTLKIQRTERGDSAVYLCASSPKKCQGRPNEKLFFGSGTQLSVL.

This clonotype was picked up many times. The chain is built from TRBV20-1 and TRBJ1-2; D is ambiguous. CDR1 DFQATT and CDR2 SNEGSKA come from the germline V gene (reference sequence). The V and J ends lost 6 bases and 2 bases respectively, with 13 bases between them. The CDR3 is 13 residues long. The CDR3 DNA reads TGCAGTGCCGCGCAGTCATCGAACTATGGCTACACCTTC. The encoded protein is CSAAQSSNYGYTF.

This clonotype occurred a few times. This chain connects TRBV7-8 to TRBJ2-2; D remains unclear. The CDR3 has 12 residues. The V gene lost 6 bases and the J gene lost 7 bases, with 9 bases spanning the gap. The V gene's germline CDR1 is SGHVS and CDR2 FQNEAQ. In DNA form, the CDR3 reads TGTGCCAGCAGACCCGTTCACGGGGAGCTGTTTTTT. Translated: CASRPVHGELFF.

This clonotype ranks as medium-sized. This sequence joins TRBV24-1 and TRBJ2-4, with D perhaps TRBD2 (6 bases). With 0 bases removed from V and 0 bases from J, the gap between germline ends came to 11 bases. Germline V gives CDR1 KGHDR, CDR2 SFDVKD. The CDR3 contains 17 residues. This CDR3 reads CATSDLLQGLAKNIQYF. The CDR3 DNA sequence: TGTGCCACCAGTGATTTGCTCCAGGGACTAGCCAAAAACATTCAGTACTTC.

In this sample, this clonotype turned up many times. The rearrangement links TRBV6-2 or TRBV6-3 to TRBJ1-1; 7 bases fit TRBD1. CDR1 and CDR2 from the germline V gene are MNHEY and SVGEGT. V shed 6 bases, J shed 2 bases, and the junction held 6 bases outside the gene matches. CDR3 size: 14 residues. The CDR3, as DNA: TGTGCCAGCAGCGAGGGACAGCTCAACACTGAAGCTTTCTTT. Amino acids: CASSEGQLNTEAFF.

This clonotype was recorded at least ten times. The CDR3 DNA is TGTGCCAGCAGCTTAGGGTTCGCGGGTACTAGCACAGATACGCAGTATTTT. Residues: CASSLGFAGTSTDTQYF. The chain carries TRBV7-8 and TRBJ2-3, with D possibly being TRBD2 (5 bases). V was pared by 1 base and J by 0 bases, with 14 bases between. The CDR3 runs to 17 residues. Germline V lookup: CDR1 SGHVS, CDR2 FQNEAQ. Looking up the rest from reference TRBV7-8 and TRBJ2-3 gives the full variable domain: GAGVSQSPRYKVAKRGQDVALRCDPISGHVSLFWYQQALGQGPEFLTYFQNEAQLDKSGLPSDRFFAERPEGSVSTLKIQRTQQEDSAVYLCASSLGFAGTSTDTQYFGPGTRLTVL.

By share of the sample, this clonotype is medium-sized. This chain links TRBV11-2 with TRBJ1-6; D unresolved. This CDR3 spans 14 amino acids. CDR1 and CDR2 from the germline V gene are SGHAT and FQNNGV. With 4 bases removed from V and 6 bases from J, the gap between germline ends came to 10 bases. CDR3 bases: TGTGCCAGCAGCTCGGTAGGGCTTAATTCACCCCTCCACTTT. It codes for CASSSVGLNSPLHF.

This clonotype was seen many times. This chain connects TRBV20-1 to TRBJ1-1; perhaps TRBD1 as D (6 bases). CDR1 DFQATT and CDR2 SNEGSKA come from the germline V gene (reference sequence). The CDR3 is 15 residues long. Trimming took 6 bases from V and 4 from J, leaving 21 bases between them. The CDR3 nucleotides are TGCAGTGCGAATACCGGGACATTCGGGGGCACTGAAGCTTTCTTT. Translating gives CSANTGTFGGTEAFF.

The chain recombines TRBV28 with TRBJ2-5, with D tentatively TRBD1 (6 bases). CDR1 and CDR2 (germline): MDHEN, SYDVKM. The CDR3 loop spans 11 amino acids. V dropped 7 bases and J dropped 5 bases, with 8 bases sitting between them. The CDR3 DNA follows: TGTGCCAGCACAGGGGTTGAGACCCAGTACTTC. This sequence encodes CASTGVETQYF. The full variable domain, its missing parts supplied by reference TRBV28 and TRBJ2-5, is DVKVTQSSRYLVKRTGEKVFLECVQDMDHENMFWYRQDPGLGLRLIYFSYDVKMKEKGDIPEGYSVSREKKERFSLILESASTNQTSMYLCASTGVETQYFGPGTRLLVL.

The chain is built from TRBV6-5 and TRBJ1-2; possible D gene TRBD1, 6 bases. CDR1 is MNHEY and CDR2 is SVGAGI in the germline V gene. The CDR3 loop spans 13 amino acids. The V end was cut by 5 bases, the J end by 2 bases, with 9 bases between. CDR3 sequence (DNA): TGTGCCAGCAGTCTCGACAGGAACTATGGCTACACCTTC. Encoded protein: CASSLDRNYGYTF.

This clonotype was counted a few times. V is TRBV7-9 and J is TRBJ2-7; TRBD2 aligns across 11 bases. Germline trimming cut 4 bases from V and 4 bases from J; bases unmatched to any gene: 9. CDR1 is SEHNR, CDR2 FQNEAQ, per germline (reference sequence). CDR3 length: 16 amino acids. The DNA for the CDR3 is TGTGCCAGCAGCTCCCCGACTAGCGGGGAGGATTACGAGCAGTACTTC. Its translation is CASSSPTSGEDYEQYF.

The chain combines TRBV7-2 with TRBJ1-2; D remains unclear. CDR3 length equals 15 residues. Deletions cut 1 base from V and 5 bases from J, with 14 bases between. Germline V CDR1 and CDR2: SGHTA, FQGNSA. CDR3 region: CASSLGFSGDYGYTF. The CDR3 coding sequence is TGTGCCAGCAGCTTAGGGTTCTCAGGAGATTATGGCTACACCTTC. Combining the CDR3 with reference TRBV7-2 and TRBJ1-2 gives the whole variable domain GAGVSQSPSNKVTEKGKDVELRCDPISGHTALYWYRQSLGQGLEFLIYFQGNSAPDKSGLPSDRFSAERTGGSVSTLTIQRTQQEDSAVYLCASSLGFSGDYGYTFGSGTRLTVV.

The genes are TRBV5-1 and TRBJ2-3; TRBD2 matches at 8 bases. V shed 4 bases and J 1 base; nucleotides not matched to a gene: 5. This CDR3 region has 15 residues. Germline CDR1 is SGHRS and CDR2 is YFSETQ. The DNA for the CDR3 is TGCGCCAGCAGCCATAAACTAGCGGGCACAGATACGCAGTATTTT. Its translation: CASSHKLAGTDTQYF.

The rearrangement links TRBV9 to TRBJ2-1; TRBD2 is a possible D gene (6 bases). The V gene lost 1 base and the J gene lost 4 bases, with 15 bases spanning the gap. The CDR3 length is 16 residues. Germline CDR1 SGDLS, CDR2 YYNGEE. The CDR3 bases are TGTGCCAGCAGCGTACGTGGAGCGGGCCGGTACAATGAGCAGTTCTTC. It translates to CASSVRGAGRYNEQFF.

This clonotype was recorded at least ten times. The chain joins TRBV28 to TRBJ1-2; perhaps TRBD1 as D (5 bases). The CDR3 runs to 15 residues. The ends were cut back, 6 bases at V and 7 bases at J, with 21 bases in the middle. Looked up from germline, CDR1 is MDHEN and CDR2 is SYDVKM. The CDR3 protein is CASSERRSGVGGYTF. Written as DNA, the CDR3 is TGTGCCAGCAGCGAAAGACGGTCGGGGGTTGGTGGCTACACCTTC.

This clonotype is medium-sized (0.01 to 0.1%). This chain uses TRBV5-6 with TRBJ1-2; no clear D gene. CDR3 length: 13 amino acids. CDR1 and CDR2 from the germline V gene are SGHDT and YYEEEE. The V end lost 0 bases, the J end lost 8 bases, and 11 bases lay between the germline ends. The CDR3 DNA reads as TGTGCCAGCAGCTTGGAAATCGGGTTCGGCTACACCTTC. Translated: CASSLEIGFGYTF.

The genes are TRBV7-2 and TRBJ2-6; D is uncertain. The germline V and J ends were trimmed by 2 bases and 3 bases, with 2 bases remaining between them. Germline CDR1 SGHTA, CDR2 FQGNSA. The CDR3 runs to 13 residues. CDR3 coding DNA: TGTGCCAGCAGCTTAAATGGGGCCAACGTCCTGACTTTC. Protein sequence: CASSLNGANVLTF.